This TCR beta chain was captured by sequencing in a study of blood T cell repertoires in COVID-19. Whole-study context: Samples representing acute and convalescent COVID-19 were sourced from the United States, Italy and Spain.

With 6 bases removed from V and 0 bases from J, the gap between germline ends came to 14 bases. CDR3 size: 16 residues. CDR1 and CDR2 from the germline V gene are SNHLY and FYNNEI. In the study's own analysis: Reference gene primer amplification yielded estimated nucleated cell counts. TCRdb keeps only in-frame clones here, not all; method: immunoSEQ multiplex PCR. The D gene and trimming were derived from the DNA, and the V and J assignments and clone size from that table. The table lists fewer than 75,000 clones, under 85% of them singletons. The sequencing input was peripheral blood. This receptor was taken from a man aged 60 to 75 with acute or convalescent COVID-19. This chain uses TRBV2 with TRBJ1-4; unclear D gene. In DNA form, the CDR3 reads TGTGCCAGCAGACCCCGTGGAGATACAACTAATGAAAAACTGTTTTTT. The encoded protein is CASRPRGDTTNEKLFF.